This TCR beta chain appears in the sequencing data of a study of OX40 agonist ivuxolimab in advanced cancers. Overall study: An agonistic anti-OX40 (CD134) antibody, ivuxolimab, was used to treat the patients. Patients receiving dose escalation had hepatocellular carcinoma, melanoma, renal cell or head and neck cancer.

Exclusion applied to patients with autoimmune disease history or systemic immunosuppression. CDR1 is MDHEN and CDR2 is SYDVKM in the germline V gene. V lost 9 bases and J lost 4; bases outside the gene matches: 9. The CDR3 consists of 15 residues. As concerns this clone: Its antigen is currently unknown.

Clones were sequenced by immunoSEQ multiplex PCR, and TCRdb holds only the in-frame ones, with some missing. Of tens of thousands of clones listed, around 90% are singletons. Findings of the study overall: The authors also found low normalized T-cell clonal expansion in some nonresponders.

The chain joins TRBV28 to TRBJ2-7; the match to TRBD2 covers 13 bases. Sequences were derived from CD4+ or CD8+ T cells sorted from blood, sampled in a trial of the OX40 agonist ivuxolimab. This sequence was found in an adult with an advanced solid tumor such as melanoma, head and neck, liver or kidney cancer. Here the CDR3 DNA reads TGTGCCAGTGGGACTAGCGGGATTATCAGGTACGAGCAGTACTTC. Encoded protein: CASGTSGIIRYEQYF.